A selection of T cell receptor beta chains follows, all from one sample in a study of T cells in Graves' hyperthyroidism and ophthalmopathy. TCRdb re-called the multiplex PCR reads through MiXCR, storing one row per CDR3 protein. The table records hundreds of thousands of distinct CDR3 sequences, 15% to 20% of them present only once. Material: blood. The source of these receptors is a woman younger than 35 with Graves' ophthalmopathy. CDR3s include the opening cysteine and the closing phenylalanine or tryptophan. A D gene is named only where the DNA matches it firmly. Some rows have no size entry. The others give once, few or many, or a class for an expanded clone.

d_call,v_call,j_call,clone_size,cdr3_nt,cdr3_aa
TRBD1,TRBV9,TRBJ1-2,NA,TGTGCCAGCAGCCGGACAGGGTTTACAGATGGCTACACCTTC,CASSRTGFTDGYTF
NA,TRBV6-6,TRBJ1-5,NA,TGTGCCAGCAGTTACTCATCACAGGGCCAGCCCCAGCATTTT,CASSYSSQGQPQHF
TRBD1,TRBV5-6,TRBJ2-2,many,TGTGCCAGCAGCTTCCTCCGGGACAGGGTCACCGGGGAGCTGTTTTTT,CASSFLRDRVTGELFF
NA,TRBV28,TRBJ1-5,many,TGTGCCAGCAGGCCTAAGGAGGCAGGCGATGTCCCGCCCCAGCATTTT,CASRPKEAGDVPPQHF
TRBD2,TRBV10-3,TRBJ2-3,NA,TGTGCCATCAGTGACTCGAAGGCTAGCGGGGGGGGAGATACGCAGTATTTT,CAISDSKASGGGDTQYF
NA,TRBV2,TRBJ1-4,many,TGTGCCAGCAGCTACAGGGAGGGACATGAAAAACTGTTTTTT,CASSYREGHEKLFF
TRBD2,TRBV28,TRBJ2-2,many,TGTGCCAGCAGTCCCCCCGGGGGGGGGAGATGGGCCGGGGAGCTGTTTTTT,CASSPPGGGRWAGELFF
TRBD2,TRBV12-3/TRBV12-4,TRBJ2-1,many,TGTGCCAGCTCTAAGGTCACTGCATTAGGGACTAGCGGGAGTCTCGTCAATGAGCAGTTCTTC,CASSKVTALGTSGSLVNEQFF
TRBD2,TRBV3-1,TRBJ2-7,many,TGTGCCAGCAGCCAAGAAGGTAGCGGGAACTACGAGCAGTACTTC,CASSQEGSGNYEQYF
TRBD1,TRBV19,TRBJ2-1,few,TGTGCCAGTAGTAGCAGGGGGACCTCCTACAATGAGCAGTTCTTC,CASSSRGTSYNEQFF
NA,TRBV27,TRBJ1-3,NA,TGTGCCAGCAGTCCCCGATGGCCTGGTGGAAACACCATATATTTT,CASSPRWPGGNTIYF
TRBD1,TRBV5-1,TRBJ1-2,many,TGCGCCAGCAGCTTGGGGACAGGGTACAACTATGGCTACACCTTC,CASSLGTGYNYGYTF
NA,TRBV9,TRBJ2-2,NA,TGTGCCAGCAGCGCCCAATCGGGGGCCGCGACCGGGGAGCTGTTTTTT,CASSAQSGAATGELFF
NA,TRBV12-3/TRBV12-4,TRBJ1-5,few,TGTGCCAGCAGTTTATACGGGGGGCTCGAGCGCAATCAGCCCCAGCATTTT,CASSLYGGLERNQPQHF
TRBD2,TRBV12-3/TRBV12-4,TRBJ2-3,many,TGTGCCAGCAGTTTAGGACTAGCGGATGATACGCAGTATTTT,CASSLGLADDTQYF
NA,TRBV5-1,TRBJ2-1,NA,TGCGCCAGCAGCCCCCGGGACATTGGGGTAAGAGGAGAGCAGTTCTTC,CASSPRDIGVRGEQFF
NA,TRBV10-1,TRBJ2-5,many,TGCGCCAGCAGTGAGGGACTACCGGGGGAGACCCAGTACTTC,CASSEGLPGETQYF
NA,TRBV6-1,TRBJ2-7,NA,TGTGCCAGCAGTCCCCGGTGGGGATCCTACGAGCAGTACTTC,CASSPRWGSYEQYF
TRBD1,TRBV11-3,TRBJ2-1,many,TGTGCCAGCAGCTTAGAGGACAGGGGTGAGCAGTTCTTC,CASSLEDRGEQFF
TRBD1,TRBV6-1,TRBJ1-5,many,TGTGCCAGCAGCCAGGGGGCAGGGAGTGGCAATCAGCCCCAGCATTTT,CASSQGAGSGNQPQHF
NA,TRBV7-2,TRBJ2-5,NA,TGTGCCAGCGGGGGGGAGACCCAGTACTTC,CASGGETQYF
TRBD1,TRBV6-1,TRBJ1-4,many,TGTGCCAGCACCCGACCGGGACAGGGGAATGAAAAACTGTTTTTT,CASTRPGQGNEKLFF
NA,TRBV2,TRBJ1-4,many,TGTGCCAGCAGTGACAGGGCGGCAGGAAAGGAAAAACTGTTTTTT,CASSDRAAGKEKLFF
NA,TRBV9,TRBJ2-2,few,TGTGCCAGCAGCCCGGAGGGGGGGGGCCCCGGGGAGCTGTTTTTT,CASSPEGGGPGELFF
TRBD1,TRBV11-2,TRBJ2-1,NA,TGTGCCAGCAGCCCCCCCGTCGACAGGGGGTTCTACAATGAGCAGTTCTTC,CASSPPVDRGFYNEQFF
TRBD1,TRBV3-1,TRBJ2-5,NA,TGTGCCAGCATTTGGACAGGGCACCAAGAGACCCAGTACTTC,CASIWTGHQETQYF
NA,TRBV12-3/TRBV12-4,TRBJ1-3,NA,TGTGCCAGCAGTATAAGTATAAACACCATATATTTT,CASSISINTIYF
TRBD2,TRBV7-9,TRBJ2-3,many,TGTGCCAGCAGCTCGACCCAAAGCGGGGGGTACACAGATACGCAGTATTTT,CASSSTQSGGYTDTQYF
NA,TRBV5-5,TRBJ2-7,few,TGTGCCAGCAGCTTTCCCCCCAGCACCTACGAGCAGTACTTC,CASSFPPSTYEQYF
NA,TRBV5-1,TRBJ2-1,many,TGCGCCAGCAGCACCGACAACCCCAATGAGCAGTTCTTC,CASSTDNPNEQFF
TRBD2,TRBV24-1,TRBJ2-1,NA,TGTGCCACCAGTGATGGCGCGGGAGGGCCCTACAATGAGCAGTTCTTC,CATSDGAGGPYNEQFF
NA,TRBV27,TRBJ2-7,many,TGTGCCAGCAGTAGGGCCGAAAGGAAGGAATCCGAGCAGTACTTC,CASSRAERKESEQYF
TRBD2,TRBV28,TRBJ2-2,many,TGTGCCAGCAGTTCCCAAAGGACTAGCGGGGGGCACACCGGGGAGCTGTTTTTT,CASSSQRTSGGHTGELFF
NA,TRBV12-3/TRBV12-4,TRBJ1-4,NA,TGTGCCAGCAGTCCCGGGACCGGGGATAAACTGTTTTTT,CASSPGTGDKLFF
TRBD1,TRBV7-2,TRBJ2-1,many,TGTGCCAGCAGCCCGGGGGACAGGATAAGCAATGAGCAGTTCTTC,CASSPGDRISNEQFF
NA,TRBV20-1,TRBJ2-3,few,TGCAGTGCTAGAGTAGCGAAAAGCACAGATACGCAGTATTTT,CSARVAKSTDTQYF
TRBD2,TRBV4-2,TRBJ2-5,many,TGTGCCAGCAGCCAAGTTTTGGCTGGGACTAGCGGACAAGAGACCCAGTACTTC,CASSQVLAGTSGQETQYF
NA,TRBV7-2,TRBJ2-7,many,TGTGCCAGCAGTTTCTCGGTGAGGCAGGGATACGAGCAGTACTTC,CASSFSVRQGYEQYF
NA,TRBV27,TRBJ1-1,many,TGTGCCAGCAGTCCCCAAAGGTGGACTGAAGCTTTCTTT,CASSPQRWTEAFF
NA,TRBV28,TRBJ1-1,many,TGTGCCAGCGGCCTAAACAGGGAGGACACTGAAGCTTTCTTT,CASGLNREDTEAFF
NA,TRBV6-5,TRBJ1-2,few,TGTGCCAGCAGTTACTCTTCCAGGGTGGCTGGCTACACCTTC,CASSYSSRVAGYTF
NA,TRBV11-2,TRBJ2-1,many,TGTGCCAGCAGCTTAGCCGGCAGTGAGCAGTTCTTC,CASSLAGSEQFF